A single sample is the source of the 29 T cell receptor beta chains below, sequenced in a study of T cell repertoires in cytomegalovirus infection. These receptors are not linked to any known antigen. A single record per CDR3 protein comes from TCRdb applying MiXCR to the reads. The sample consists of roughly 990,000 distinct CDR3 sequences, more than 25% of them appearing once. The specimen was cultured CD8+ T cells from PBMCs, collected from culture after CMV antigen stimulation. The origin of the receptors is a human donor in good health (CMV status not recorded). Some clones in this sample may be carry-over from other donors' samples.

This clonotype appeared a few times. The gene calls are TRBV6-1 and TRBJ2-5; D possibly corresponds to TRBD1 (6 bases). This CDR3 has 14 amino acids. The V end was cut by 6 bases, the J end by 5 bases, with 16 bases between. Germline CDR1 is MNHNS and CDR2 is SASEGT. The CDR3 reads CASRTDSLIETQYF. CDR3 nucleotides: TGTGCCAGCAGAACGGACAGTTTAATCGAGACCCAGTACTTC.

V gene TRBV19 combines with J gene TRBJ1-1; a weak D match, TRBD1 (6 bases). Trimming left V 5 bases short and J 3 bases short, with 10 bases between. The V gene's germline CDR1 is LNHDA and CDR2 SQIVND (reference sequence). The CDR3 extends over 13 amino acids. Written as DNA, the CDR3 is TGTGCCAGTAGTGCGGACAGCCACACTGAAGCTTTCTTT. It is translated as CASSADSHTEAFF.

V and J are TRBV12-3 or TRBV12-4 and TRBJ1-5; 7 nucleotides match TRBD1. V shed 3 bases and J 5 bases; nucleotides not matched to a gene: 4. This CDR3 has 14 residues. The chain's CDR3 is CASSFGGGYQPQHF. CDR3 DNA sequence: TGTGCCAGCAGTTTTGGAGGGGGCTATCAGCCCCAGCATTTT.

This clonotype was seen more than once but under ten times. The chain has TRBV6-1 and TRBJ1-1; D unresolved. The CDR3 runs 15 residues. Trimming removed 5 bases at V and 3 bases at J, with 16 bases between. Germline CDR1 MNHNS, CDR2 SASEGT. CDR3 sequence reads: CASSLGRSLYTEAFF. CDR3 bases: TGTGCCAGCAGTTTAGGACGAAGCTTGTACACTGAAGCTTTCTTT.

This clonotype appeared a single time. Written as DNA, the CDR3 is TGTGCCAGCACCCCAAGGACAGGGAATTTAGATACGCAGTATTTT. This codes for CASTPRTGNLDTQYF. This chain joins TRBV27 and TRBJ2-3, with 8 nucleotides matching TRBD1. Germline CDR1 and CDR2: MNHEY and SMNVEV (reference sequence). This CDR3 is built from 15 residues. The trim removed 7 bases at V and 5 bases at J, leaving 11 bases unmatched.

J is TRBJ1-1 and V is TRBV6-5; D gene uncertain. Looked up from germline, CDR1 is MNHEY and CDR2 is SVGAGI. V was trimmed by 8 bases and J by 0 bases, leaving 4 bases between them. The CDR3 runs 11 residues. The CDR3 protein is CASVLNTEAFF. The CDR3 DNA sequence: TGTGCCAGCGTCCTGAACACTGAAGCTTTCTTT.

This clonotype was seen more than once but under ten times. CDR3 region: CASSLGSGPYEQYV. The CDR3, as DNA: TGTGCCAGCAGCTTAGGCTCAGGCCCCTACGAGCAGTACGTC. J is TRBJ2-7 and V is TRBV7-8; no firm D call. This CDR3 region has 14 residues. V shed 1 base and J shed 2 bases, with 9 bases lying between them. The germline V gene has CDR1 SGHVS and CDR2 FQNEAQ.

This clonotype was counted only a few times. The chain couples TRBV7-9 to TRBJ2-2; D tentatively fits TRBD1 or TRBD2 (5 bases each). Trimming left V 3 bases short and J 3 bases short, with 11 bases between. This CDR3 has 15 residues. Germline CDR1 and CDR2: SEHNR and FQNEAQ (reference sequence). The CDR3 nucleotides are TGTGCCAGCAGCTTTTGGGACGGTTACACCGGGGAGCTGTTTTTT. Translating it yields CASSFWDGYTGELFF.

This clonotype showed up just a few times. The chain recombines TRBV7-9 with TRBJ2-1, with D perhaps matching TRBD1 (5 bases). Per germline, CDR1 SEHNR and CDR2 FQNEAQ (reference sequence). The CDR3 runs 15 residues. Trimming removed 2 bases from V and 1 base from J, with 9 bases in between. The chain's CDR3 is CASSLSGPSYNEQFF. DNA for the CDR3: TGTGCCAGCAGCTTATCAGGGCCTTCCTACAATGAGCAGTTCTTC.

This clonotype was picked up a small number of times. The CDR3 coding sequence is TGTGCCAGCAGCCCCCGAGGAGGTGGTAATCAGCCCCAGCATTTT. Translating gives CASSPRGGGNQPQHF. The rearrangement links TRBV7-2 to TRBJ1-5; no reliable D call. V shed 5 bases and J shed 4 bases, with 15 bases lying between them. The CDR3 sequence is 15 residues long. Germline CDR1 reads SGHTA; CDR2 reads FQGNSA.

This chain links TRBV4-1 with TRBJ2-2, with 10 bases lining up with TRBD1. Germline V gives CDR1 MGHRA, CDR2 YSYEKL. Trimming at V came to 4 bases and at J to 5 bases, leaving 7 bases not matched to a gene. There are 16 residues in the CDR3. Here the CDR3 reads CASSPRQGAVTGELFF. CDR3 bases: TGCGCCAGCAGCCCCCGACAGGGGGCGGTTACCGGGGAGCTGTTTTTT.

Ten or more counts support this clonotype. CDR3 in amino acids: CASSLDGRFMNTEAFF. CDR3 DNA: TGTGCCAGCAGCTTAGATGGACGGTTCATGAACACTGAAGCTTTCTTT. The V gene is TRBV7-2, the J gene TRBJ1-1; D is unclear. This CDR3 spans 16 amino acids. Trimming stripped 1 base from V and 0 bases from J, with 12 bases between. Germline CDR1 SGHTA, CDR2 FQGNSA.

CDR3 DNA: TGTGCCAGCACCGGAGGGGGCTGGCATGGCTACACCTTC. It codes for CASTGGGWHGYTF. V usage is TRBV7-9 and J usage is TRBJ1-2, with 7 bases fitting TRBD1. The CDR3 covers 13 residues. Looked up from germline, CDR1 is SEHNR and CDR2 is FQNEAQ (reference sequence). V lost 7 bases, J lost 6 bases, and 8 bases stayed unmatched.

This clonotype was observed a few times. The rearrangement uses TRBV20-1 and TRBJ2-7, with D possibly TRBD2 on 5 matching bases. From germline, CDR1 is DFQATT and CDR2 SNEGSKA (reference sequence). V gave up 4 bases and J gave up 3 bases, with 13 bases separating them. The CDR3 is made up of 13 amino acids. In DNA form, the CDR3 reads TGCAGTGCTATAAACGGGGAAAGCTACGAGCAGTACTTC. The encoded protein is CSAINGESYEQYF.

This clonotype appeared a few times. J is TRBJ2-7 and V is TRBV10-3, with no clear D. Germline CDR1 is ENHRY and CDR2 is SYGVKD. CDR3 length equals 12 residues. Trimming took off 0 bases at V and 5 bases at J, with 5 bases between the two ends. The CDR3 DNA is TGTGCCATCAGTGAGTCGGTCGACGAGCAGTACTTC. Its translation is CAISESVDEQYF.

The chain recombines TRBV10-3 with TRBJ2-3, with 9 positions matching TRBD1. The ends lost 7 bases at V and 0 bases at J; junction bases unmatched: 5. Germline V gene data show CDR1 as ENHRY and CDR2 as SYGVKD. The CDR3 is 15 residues long. Here the CDR3 reads CAIKGQGSSTDTQYF. CDR3 bases: TGTGCCATCAAAGGACAGGGGTCGAGCACAGATACGCAGTATTTT.

The chain combines TRBV7-9 with TRBJ2-2; 8 nucleotides align to TRBD1. Germline V gives CDR1 SEHNR, CDR2 FQNEAQ (reference sequence). Germline trimming cut 5 bases from V and 5 bases from J; bases unmatched to any gene: 4. This CDR3 comprises 14 residues. CDR3 protein: CASSADRVTGELFF. The CDR3 coding sequence is TGTGCCAGCAGCGCGGACAGGGTAACCGGGGAGCTGTTTTTT.

As concerns this clonotype: A junction boundary mismatches the germline segment, possibly from a read error. This rearrangement joins TRBV7-9 to TRBJ2-5; no definite D call. The CDR3 loop spans 13 amino acids. In germline, CDR1 is SEHNR, CDR2 FQNEAQ (reference sequence). The CDR3: CASGLERPETQYF. The CDR3 DNA reads as TGTGCCAGCGGCTTAGAACGACCGGAGACCCAGTACTTC.

The chain links TRBV2 to TRBJ2-5; 8 bases fit TRBD1. The CDR3 length is 13 residues. Trimming took 6 bases from V and 5 from J; bases not matched to a gene: 5. From germline, CDR1 is SNHLY and CDR2 FYNNEI. CDR3: CASRLRGLETQYF. The CDR3 nucleotides are TGTGCCAGCAGGCTCAGGGGGCTGGAGACCCAGTACTTC.

This clonotype was detected a few times. This rearrangement joins TRBV2 to TRBJ2-4, with TRBD1 matching over 9 bases. The CDR3 spans 18 residues. Germline CDR1 and CDR2: SNHLY and FYNNEI. Trimming removed 7 bases from V and 0 bases from J; junction bases left unmatched: 13. In DNA form, the CDR3 reads TGTGCCAGCACCCCGGACAGGGGTGGGGATATAGCCAAAAACATTCAGTACTTC. Protein product: CASTPDRGGDIAKNIQYF.

The table lists this clonotype with a few counts. The rearrangement joins TRBV7-3 to TRBJ2-3; TRBD2 matches at 11 bases. The germline V gene encodes CDR1 SGHTA and CDR2 FQGTGA. Trimming took 1 base from V and 3 from J; bases not matched to a gene: 9. The length of the CDR3 is 18 residues. The CDR3 region has the DNA TGTGCCAGCAGCTTAAGGGGTCTAGCGGGGGGCCCGACAGATACGCAGTATTTT. This encodes CASSLRGLAGGPTDTQYF.

V usage is TRBV11-2 and J usage is TRBJ2-4; D is undetermined. CDR3 size: 11 residues. CDR1 is SGHAT and CDR2 is FQNNGV in the germline V gene. Trimming took off 1 base at V and 11 bases at J, with 6 bases between the two ends. CDR3 nucleotides: TGTGCCAGCAGCTTAGGCTTACTTCAGTACTTC. This sequence encodes CASSLGLLQYF.

V and J are TRBV9 and TRBJ2-1, with TRBD2 identical over 8 bases. J gave up 5 bases and V 3 bases, and 7 bases lay outside the gene matches. CDR1 and CDR2 from the germline V gene are SGDLS and YYNGEE. The CDR3 totals 15 residues. In DNA, the CDR3 is TGTGCCAGCAGCGAACGGGGGGGTGGGAACAATGAGCAGTTCTTC. Its translation: CASSERGGGNNEQFF. Filled out from reference TRBV9 and TRBJ2-1, the complete variable domain reads DSGVTQTPKHLITATGQRVTLRCSPRSGDLSVYWYQQSLDQGLQFLIQYYNGEERAKGNILERFSAQQFPDLHSELNLSSLELGDSALYFCASSERGGGNNEQFFGPGTRLTVL.

To note about this clonotype: It may be a read error: a sequence one base away is much more abundant. The chain has TRBV12-3 or TRBV12-4 and TRBJ2-7; no firm D call. Trimming cost V 3 bases and J 1 base, with 7 bases left between them. The CDR3 consists of 13 residues. CDR3 nucleotide sequence: TGTGCCAGCAGTTTGAAGGTGTCCTACGAGCAGTACTTC. It encodes CASSLKVSYEQYF.

The rearrangement joins TRBV29-1 to TRBJ2-7, with 7 bases identical to TRBD1. CDR3 length: 12 amino acids. V dropped 6 bases and J dropped 7; count of bases not matched to a gene: 9. Germline assignment: CDR1 SQVTM and CDR2 ANQGSEA. CDR3 sequence reads: CSVRQGLREQYF. The CDR3 coding sequence is TGCAGCGTGAGACAGGGTTTGAGAGAGCAGTACTTC.

This chain connects TRBV5-4 to TRBJ2-7; TRBD2 matches at 10 bases. This CDR3 spans 15 amino acids. J lost 0 bases, V lost 4 bases, and 4 bases had no gene match. The germline V gene encodes CDR1 SGHNT and CDR2 YYREEE (reference sequence). CDR3 in DNA: TGTGCCAGCAGCCCGGGACTAGCGAACTCCTACGAGCAGTACTTC. Residues: CASSPGLANSYEQYF.

The chain has TRBV7-9 and TRBJ1-1; TRBD1 is a possible D gene (5 bases). Germline values: CDR1 SEHNR, CDR2 FQNEAQ (reference sequence). This CDR3 has 17 amino acids. Trimming cost V 2 bases and J 6 bases, with 22 bases left between them. The CDR3 region has the DNA TGTGCCAGCAGCTTATCTTACGGGGGGGTAGCGGACCCTGAAGCTTTCTTT. This codes for CASSLSYGGVADPEAFF.

The rearrangement links TRBV4-1 to TRBJ1-4; D uncertain. This CDR3 contains 15 residues. V was cut by 0 bases and J by 7 bases, with 12 bases left in between. Germline V gene data show CDR1 as MGHRA and CDR2 as YSYEKL. CDR3 bases: TGCGCCAGCAGCCAAGATTGGCAAGGGATTGAAAAACTGTTTTTT. It encodes CASSQDWQGIEKLFF.

For this clonotype: With a much larger clone just one base away, this may be a read error. V and J are TRBV7-6 and TRBJ2-6, with 7 bases matching TRBD1. The CDR3 is 16 amino acids. Germline CDR1 and CDR2: SGHVS and FNYEAQ. CDR3: CANSLTGLSGANVLTF. Here the CDR3 DNA reads TGTGCCAACAGCTTGACAGGGCTATCTGGGGCCAACGTCCTGACTTTC.